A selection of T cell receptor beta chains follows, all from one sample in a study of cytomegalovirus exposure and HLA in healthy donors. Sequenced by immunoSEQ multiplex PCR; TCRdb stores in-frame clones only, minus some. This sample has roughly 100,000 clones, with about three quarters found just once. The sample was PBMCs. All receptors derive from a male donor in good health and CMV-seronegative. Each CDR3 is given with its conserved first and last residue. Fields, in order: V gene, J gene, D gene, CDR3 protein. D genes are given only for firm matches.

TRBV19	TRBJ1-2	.	CASSPTSTALYGYTF
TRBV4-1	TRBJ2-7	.	CASSSRQEPYEQYF
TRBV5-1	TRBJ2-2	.	CASSLWRNANTGELFF
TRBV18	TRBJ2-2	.	CASSPLGGTNTGELFF
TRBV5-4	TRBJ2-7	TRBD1	CASSVDDRVGEQYF
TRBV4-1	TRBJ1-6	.	CASSQDSARGSPLHF
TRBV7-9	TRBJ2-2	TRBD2	CASSLASLAGAGELFF
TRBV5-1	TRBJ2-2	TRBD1	CASSPGGQAGTGELFF
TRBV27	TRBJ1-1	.	CASSLFWGGGTEAFF
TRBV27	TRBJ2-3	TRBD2	CAHSGFGGLSVTDTQYF
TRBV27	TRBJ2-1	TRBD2	CASSLLRLAGSYNEQFF
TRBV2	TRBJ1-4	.	CASSPGTPGKLFF
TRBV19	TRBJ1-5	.	CASSIFTDNQPQHF
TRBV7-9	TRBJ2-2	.	CASRPTENTGELFF
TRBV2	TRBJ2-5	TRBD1	CASSADRTQETQYF
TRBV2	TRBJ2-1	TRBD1	CASGRYRGSNEQFF
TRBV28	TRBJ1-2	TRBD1	CASRPWDRNYGYTF
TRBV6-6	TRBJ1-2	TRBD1	CASSYSDRGFNGYTF
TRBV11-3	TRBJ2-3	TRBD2	CASSATSGSFVDTQYF
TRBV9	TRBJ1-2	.	CASSVAIGDYYGYTF
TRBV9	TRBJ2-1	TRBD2	CASSVSGRPYNEQFF
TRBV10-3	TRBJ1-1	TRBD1	CAISEDRGNTEAFF
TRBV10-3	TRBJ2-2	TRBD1	CAISESGQRTGELFF
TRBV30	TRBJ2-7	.	CAWDQGGRSYEQYF
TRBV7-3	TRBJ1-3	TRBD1	CASSAGQGAEGNTIYF
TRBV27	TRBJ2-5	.	CASRLENLGTQYF
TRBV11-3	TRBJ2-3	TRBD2	CASSLVASGGTDTQYF